The T cell receptor beta chain under discussion was sequenced for a study of cytomegalovirus exposure and HLA in healthy donors (dated by TCRdb to the late 2010s). Regarding the study in general: An earlier analysis of about 560 of the donors reported 276 Gb of sequence data and around 110 million unique TCR beta sequences obtained from about 179 million T cells. An early release covering some 640 HLA-typed donors comprised approximately 300 gigabases of sequencing data and about 90 million unique TCR sequences. Among the roughly 380 genotyped donors, approximately 77% belonged to the genetic ancestry cluster associated with self-reported Caucasian donors. The study aimed to test whether cataloging public T cell receptors could reveal signatures of past pathogen exposure. The study profiled the T cell repertoires of hundreds of subjects by immunosequencing and related them to cytomegalovirus serostatus. Besides the first cohort of some 670 subjects, a separate validation cohort made up of roughly 120 different subjects was used. To predict cytomegalovirus infection status, the study brought together high-throughput TCR immunosequencing, statistical association of individual TCRs with disease status, and machine learning. To study patterns of TCR occurrence, a later analysis re-analyzed previously published TCR beta repertoires from 550 to 800 donors and added high-resolution HLA genotyping. Rather than using new phenotypic data, the later analysis identified candidate immune exposures from TCR beta sequences and from how often those sequences occurred across donors. An earlier analysis of approximately 580 of the donors used high-throughput TCR beta sequencing to judge whether each TCR beta V gene segment behaved as functional or pseudogenic. Alongside the repertoire data, information on donor age, sex, ethnicity and CMV serostatus was compiled. Genome-wide SNP genotypes for about three fifths of the roughly 670 donors were used in a later genetic analysis, which treated that subset as a discovery cohort. Every discovery cohort repertoire had been produced on one sequencing platform. Both class I and class II loci were covered by HLA typing, at four-digit resolution. Typing coverage varied by locus: roughly 629-640 donors for A, B, C, DRB1 and DQB1; roughly 510 for DQA1; more than 600 for DPA1; fewer than 480 for DPB1. A few DR-DQ haplotypes were handled as single units for association and clustering because linkage in the cohort was strong. Among over 350 genotyped donors of the cohort, an average of roughly 240,000 unique TCR beta nucleotide sequences were sequenced per donor, 15% to 20% of them non-productive. The investigation overall reported the following: Compared with equally common non-associated chains, HLA-associated TCR beta chains in a later analysis were more clonally expanded and had lower generation probabilities. The presence/absence analyses assumed that sequencing depth was roughly uniform across donors, and that assumption may not be true. Cytomegalovirus status was reported to be diagnosed by the classifier with high specificity and sensitivity in both the original and validation cohorts. A further reported finding was that TCR beta sequences accurately predicted the HLA-A and HLA-B alleles for most subjects in the first cohort. Some IMGT-functional V segments, including TRBV6-2 and TRBV6-3, could not be told apart with the 87-base-pair reads, so those segments were excluded. Correlated functional status among segregating V segments might reflect linkage disequilibrium, but an unknown experimental factor could not be ruled out. A cluster of highly shared sequence variants was judged likely to represent a technical artifact of the sequencing pipeline. In a later analysis, most CMV-associated TCR beta chains were found to appear HLA-restricted, with HLA associations seemingly driven largely by CMV exposure. The earlier analysis of approximately 560 of the donors excluded 15 to 20 rarely observed V segments, including chromosome 9 orphons, because counts were too low. In a later genetic analysis, fewer N-insertions in productive TCRs were reported among donors in an Asian-associated ancestry cluster than the 666-donor mean. V-gene and J-gene trimming of TCR beta chains was associated with a missense DCLRE1C variant in a later genetic analysis, and the association was replicated in an independent cohort. In vitro tests confirmed that three of the cytomegalovirus-associated TCR beta chains recognize cytomegalovirus antigens. HLA typing was unavailable for some donors at each locus, so association tests used only the typed subset. A later analysis associated 16,951 TCR beta sequences with specific HLA alleles at a false discovery rate of 0.05. An earlier analysis of some 560 of the donors showed that most TCR beta V segments appeared in productive rearrangements either about 87% or about 30% of the time, which broadly matched IMGT annotations. It was suggested by the authors that the approach could potentially be generalized to other disease states and immunological phenotypes. The cohort was sequenced for TCR beta chains only, and without alpha or paired-chain data the features that could be detected were limited. According to a later analysis, TCR association rates differed among HLA loci, with DRB1 alleles showing the most associated TCRs and HLA-C alleles showing the fewest. When HLA alleles, especially DR and DQ, strongly co-occurred, attributing TCR associations to individual alleles was difficult. Most TCR sequences were observed very rarely across donors, whereas some public TCRs were present in many individuals. In a later analysis, several top co-occurrence clusters were reported to appear linked to parvovirus B19, influenza, CMV and Epstein-Barr virus. Immune exposure information for the cohort was limited to CMV serostatus. The study gave a list of about 160 TCR beta chains associated with cytomegalovirus.

V is pared back by 7 bases and J by 5 bases, with 15 bases lying between the germline termini. The CDR3, from cysteine to phenylalanine, totals 13 residues. Only the CDR3 region is kept as DNA, spanning 39 bases read in frame from base 1. From the germline V gene, CDR1 is MNHNS and CDR2 is SASEGT. A remark on this clone: The target of this receptor is not known. The record has no base qualities; no much larger clone is one base away.

The library was produced with the immunoSEQ multiplex PCR assay. The multiplex PCR relied on a mix of 60 forward primers for TCR Vbeta segments and 13 reverse primers for TCR Jbeta segments. The CDR3 region of rearranged TCR beta genes was amplified from genomic DNA with a multiplex PCR assay. The Illumina HiSeq System was used to sequence the amplified TCR beta libraries as 87-base-pair reads. The original methods were these. A later analysis tallied about 77 million unique TCR beta chains across the approximately 670 repertoires, and approximately 9.9 million of those chains were shared by two or more donors. To remove PCR and sequencing errors, raw reads were error-corrected and collapsed into unique sequences using a nearest-neighbor algorithm that merged closely related sequences. To assign V, D and J gene segments, CDR3 sequences were aligned to IMGT reference sequences. For a sequence to be retained, a match of at least six nucleotides to both a V gene segment and a J gene segment was required. Rearrangements were classified as productive when the CDR3 lacked stop codons and remained in frame with V and J, and all other rearrangements were classified as non-productive. CDR3 was defined according to IMGT convention as the region running from the second conserved V-encoded cysteine to the conserved J-encoded phenylalanine. In an earlier analysis of more than 550 of the donors, sequences lacking an unambiguous match to a single V gene segment were excluded. In an earlier analysis of approximately 590 of the donors, a V segment was called functional when productive rearrangements were above 56.7%, and segregating when the standard deviation between donors exceeded 5%. To diagnose cytomegalovirus status from the catalog of TCR beta chain sequences, a statistical classification framework was built. V and J gene assignment, in a later analysis, came from comparing TCR nucleotide sequences with IMGT/GENE-DB human TR gene sequences. In a later analysis, CDR3 sequences and most-parsimonious VDJ recombination scenarios were assigned using the TCRdist pipeline. In a later analysis, every TCR beta chain was defined by the combination of its CDR3 amino acid sequence and its V-gene family, and reads without a unique V-gene family were dropped. To address suspected cross-contamination and a sequencing artifact, a later analysis removed over 500 highly shared, low-generation-probability nucleotide sequences. In a later analysis, a clonal expansion index was calculated for each public chain from normalized within-repertoire ranks of inferred template counts. In a later analysis, generation probabilities were computed with a VDJ recombination model fitted to out-of-frame rearrangements, and the resulting probabilities were checked against IGoR. In a later analysis, TCR-TCR, TCR-HLA and TCR-CMV co-occurrence was scored with hypergeometric tests, and a repertoire-size bias correction was applied to TCR pairs. To estimate false discovery rates, a later analysis permuted the HLA or CMV assignments 20 times. In a later analysis, co-occurring TCRs were grouped using DBSCAN, and TCRdist sequence similarity was added for clustering within HLA-allele-positive subsets. For co-occurrence clustering, repertoires with fewer than 30,000 or more than 120,000 public chains were excluded, along with five repertoires with anomalous nucleotide sharing. TCRdb obtained this table from immuneACCESS and retained in-frame rearrangements with V and J assigned. These tables miss some clones; where compared with another copy, unresolved V genes account for less than half of the shortfall, and the remainder is unexplained. From that table come the V and J calls and clone size; the DNA was used to work out D and trimming. The table for this sample lists about 130,000 clones; over 65% of them were counted only once. About a tenth of the sample is held by the ten biggest clonotypes.

The cohort was made up of about 670 healthy bone marrow donors. At the time of sampling, all cohort members were nominally healthy, though unrecorded immune exposures were likely present. The donor was CMV seropositive and belonged to the group of 250 to 350 seropositive cohort members. Every donor gave a peripheral blood sample, and the peripheral blood mononuclear cells from that sample were used for TCR beta sequencing. The Qiagen DNeasy Blood Extraction Kit was used to extract genomic DNA from the blood cell samples. The sample was PBMCs. This TCR came from a man between 25 and 39 years old in good health and CMV-seropositive. The V gene is TRBV6-1 and the J gene is TRBJ2-7, with no reliable assignment of the D segment. The CDR3 in this case is CASNGAVRHEQYF. DNA sequence: TGTGCCAGCAACGGTGCGGTCCGCCACGAGCAGTACTTC.